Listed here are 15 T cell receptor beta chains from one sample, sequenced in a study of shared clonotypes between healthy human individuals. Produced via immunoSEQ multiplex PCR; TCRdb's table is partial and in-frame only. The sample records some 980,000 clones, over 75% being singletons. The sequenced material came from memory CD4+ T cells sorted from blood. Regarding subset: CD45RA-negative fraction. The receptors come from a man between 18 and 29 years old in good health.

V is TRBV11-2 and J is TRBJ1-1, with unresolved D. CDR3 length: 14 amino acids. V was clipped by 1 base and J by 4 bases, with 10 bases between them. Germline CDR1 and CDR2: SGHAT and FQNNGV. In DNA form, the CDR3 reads TGTGCCAGCAGCTTAGTTTTAACGGGCACTGAAGCTTTCTTT. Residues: CASSLVLTGTEAFF.

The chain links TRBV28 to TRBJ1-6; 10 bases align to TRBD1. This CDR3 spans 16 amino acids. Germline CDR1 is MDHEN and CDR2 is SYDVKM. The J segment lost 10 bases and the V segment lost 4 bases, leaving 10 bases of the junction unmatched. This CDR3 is CASSSSTGTGASPLHF. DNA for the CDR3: TGTGCCAGCAGTTCGAGTACCGGGACAGGGGCCTCACCCCTCCACTTT.

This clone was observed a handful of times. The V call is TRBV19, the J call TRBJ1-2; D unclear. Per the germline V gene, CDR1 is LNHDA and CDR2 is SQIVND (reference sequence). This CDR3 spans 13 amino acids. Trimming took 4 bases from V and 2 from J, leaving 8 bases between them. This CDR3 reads CASSRGTNYGYTF. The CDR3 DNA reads TGTGCCAGTAGTAGGGGAACCAACTATGGCTACACCTTC.

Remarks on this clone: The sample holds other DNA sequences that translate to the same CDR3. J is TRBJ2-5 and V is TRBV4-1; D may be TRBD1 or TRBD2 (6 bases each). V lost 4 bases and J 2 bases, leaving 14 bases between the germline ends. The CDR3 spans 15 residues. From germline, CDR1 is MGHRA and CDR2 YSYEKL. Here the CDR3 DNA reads TGCGCCAGCAGCCCCGGGGGCCGATCACAAGAGACCCAGTACTTC. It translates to CASSPGGRSQETQYF.

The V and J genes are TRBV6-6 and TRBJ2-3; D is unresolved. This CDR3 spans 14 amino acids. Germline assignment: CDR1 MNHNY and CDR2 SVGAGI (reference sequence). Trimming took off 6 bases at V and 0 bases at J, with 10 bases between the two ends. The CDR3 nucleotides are TGTGCCAGCAGCATTCTAACTAGCACAGATACGCAGTATTTT. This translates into CASSILTSTDTQYF.

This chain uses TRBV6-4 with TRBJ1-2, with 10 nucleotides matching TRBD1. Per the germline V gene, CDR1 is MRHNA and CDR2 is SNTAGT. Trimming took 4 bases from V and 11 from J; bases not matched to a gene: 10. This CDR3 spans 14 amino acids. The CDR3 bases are TGTGCCAGCAGTGTGGGGGACAGGGGTAAGGGTTACACCTTC. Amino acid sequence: CASSVGDRGKGYTF.

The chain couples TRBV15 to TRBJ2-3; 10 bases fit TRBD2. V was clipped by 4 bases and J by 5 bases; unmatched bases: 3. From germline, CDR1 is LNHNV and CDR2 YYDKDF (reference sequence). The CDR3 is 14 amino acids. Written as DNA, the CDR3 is TGTGCCACCAGCATCGGGACTAGCGAAGATACGCAGTATTTT. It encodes CATSIGTSEDTQYF.

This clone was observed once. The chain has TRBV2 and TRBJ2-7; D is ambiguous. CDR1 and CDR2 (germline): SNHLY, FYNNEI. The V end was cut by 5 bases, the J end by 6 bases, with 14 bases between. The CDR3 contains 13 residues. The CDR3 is CASSLARLGEQYF. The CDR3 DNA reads TGTGCCAGCAGTCTTGCGAGATTAGGCGAGCAGTACTTC.

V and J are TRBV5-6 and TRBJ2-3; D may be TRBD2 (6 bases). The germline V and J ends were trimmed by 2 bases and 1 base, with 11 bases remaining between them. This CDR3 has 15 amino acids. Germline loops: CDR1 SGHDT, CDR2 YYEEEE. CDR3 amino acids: CASSLTERGTDTQYF. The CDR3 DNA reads TGTGCCAGCAGCTTAACCGAGCGGGGCACAGATACGCAGTATTTT. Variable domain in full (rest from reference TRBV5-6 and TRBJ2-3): DAGVTQSPTHLIKTRGQQVTLRCSPKSGHDTVSWYQQALGQGPQFIFQYYEEEERQRGNFPDRFSGHQFPNYSSELNVNALLLGDSALYLCASSLTERGTDTQYFGPGTRLTVL.

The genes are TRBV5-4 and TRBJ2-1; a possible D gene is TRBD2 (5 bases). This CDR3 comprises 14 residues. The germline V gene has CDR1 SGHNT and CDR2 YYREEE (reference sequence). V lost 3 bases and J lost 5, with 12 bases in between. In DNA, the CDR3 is TGTGCCAGCAGCTCTCCCGGGGTCGACAATGAGCAGTTCTTC. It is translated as CASSSPGVDNEQFF.

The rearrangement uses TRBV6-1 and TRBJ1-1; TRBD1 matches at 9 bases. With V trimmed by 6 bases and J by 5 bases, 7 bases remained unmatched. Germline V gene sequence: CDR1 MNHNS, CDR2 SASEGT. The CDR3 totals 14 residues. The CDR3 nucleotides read TGTGCCAGCAGAACGGGACAGGGAGATACTGAAGCTTTCTTT. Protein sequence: CASRTGQGDTEAFF.

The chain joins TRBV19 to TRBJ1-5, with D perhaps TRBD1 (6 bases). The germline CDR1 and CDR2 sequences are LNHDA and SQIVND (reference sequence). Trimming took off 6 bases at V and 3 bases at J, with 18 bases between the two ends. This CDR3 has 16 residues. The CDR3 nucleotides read TGTGCCAGTAGCCCCGGCTGGACAGCTATCAATCAGCCCCAGCATTTT. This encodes CASSPGWTAINQPQHF.

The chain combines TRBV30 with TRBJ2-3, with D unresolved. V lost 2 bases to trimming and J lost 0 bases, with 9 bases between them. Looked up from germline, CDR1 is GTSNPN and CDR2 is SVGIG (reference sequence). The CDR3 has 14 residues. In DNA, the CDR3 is TGTGCCTGGAGTCGCGGAAAGAGCACAGATACGCAGTATTTT. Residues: CAWSRGKSTDTQYF.

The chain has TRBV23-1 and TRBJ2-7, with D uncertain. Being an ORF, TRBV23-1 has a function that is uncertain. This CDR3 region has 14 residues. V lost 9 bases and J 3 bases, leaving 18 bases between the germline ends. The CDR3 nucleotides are TGCGCCAGTAATCTCAGTCACGCAAGCTACGAGCAGTACTTC. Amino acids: CASNLSHASYEQYF.

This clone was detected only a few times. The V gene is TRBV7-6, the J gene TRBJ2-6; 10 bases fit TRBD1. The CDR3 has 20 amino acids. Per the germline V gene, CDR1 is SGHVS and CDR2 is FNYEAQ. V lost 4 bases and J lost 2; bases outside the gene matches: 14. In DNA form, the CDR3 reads TGTGCCAGCAGCTCGGCCAGGACAGGGGGTTCGTCGACTGGGGCCAACGTCCTGACTTTC. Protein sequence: CASSSARTGGSSTGANVLTF.